Following are 19 T cell receptor beta chains from one sample sequenced in a study of human T cells and chemical hapten exposure. Total RNA was isolated from whole blood that had not been fractionated. One entry per CDR3 protein results from TCRdb running MiXCR on the 5' RACE reads. Of 150,000 or so distinct CDR3 sequences in the sample, around 4% are singletons; the top ten hold about 1.3%. These receptors were obtained from a female donor in good health.

The chain links TRBV10-3 to TRBJ2-5, with 9 bases that match TRBD2. Unmatched junction bases numbered 8, after V lost 4 bases and J lost 5 bases. The CDR3 extends over 15 amino acids. Germline V lookup: CDR1 ENHRY, CDR2 SYGVKD. CDR3: CAISGTSERGETQYF. CDR3 DNA sequence: TGTGCCATCAGTGGGACTAGCGAGCGTGGCGAGACCCAGTACTTC.

This clonotype appeared a few times. The chain links TRBV18 to TRBJ1-5; 10 bases fit TRBD1. The CDR3 runs 16 residues. The germline gives CDR1 KGHSH, CDR2 LQKENI. V shed 1 base and J 3 bases; nucleotides not matched to a gene: 3. CDR3: CASSPRTGGDNQPQHF. CDR3 DNA sequence: TGTGCCAGCTCACCACGGACAGGGGGAGACAATCAGCCCCAGCATTTT.

This clonotype was observed a few times. CDR3 protein: CASSGGRYNTEAFF. In nucleotides, the CDR3 is TGTGCCAGTAGCGGGGGACGGTATAACACTGAAGCTTTCTTT. This chain connects TRBV19 to TRBJ1-1, with a weak D call TRBD1 (5 bases). The V gene's germline CDR1 is LNHDA and CDR2 SQIVND (reference sequence). Trimming pared 6 bases from V and 2 bases from J, leaving 13 bases between. The CDR3 is 14 amino acids. Combining the CDR3 with reference TRBV19 and TRBJ1-1 gives the whole variable domain DGGITQSPKYLFRKEGQNVTLSCEQNLNHDAMYWYRQDPGQGLRLIYYSQIVNDFQKGDIAEGYSVSREKKESFPLTVTSAQKNPTAFYLCASSGGRYNTEAFFGQGTRLTVV.

In this sample, this clonotype turned up many times. J is TRBJ2-1 and V is TRBV5-5, with 7 nucleotides matching TRBD1. V was pared by 3 bases and J by 1 base, with 4 bases of the junction left unmatched. The CDR3 loop spans 15 amino acids. Germline CDR1 is SGHKS and CDR2 is YYEKEE (reference sequence). CDR3 loop: CASSYAGGSYNEQFF. Written as DNA, the CDR3 is TGTGCCAGCAGCTATGCAGGGGGTTCCTACAATGAGCAGTTCTTC.

The table lists this clonotype with many counts. The chain couples TRBV25-1 to TRBJ2-7; either TRBD1 or TRBD2 may supply D (5 bases each). CDR3 size: 14 residues. The germline V and J ends were trimmed by 4 bases and 7 bases, with 17 bases remaining between them. In germline, CDR1 is MGHDK, CDR2 SYGVNS. The CDR3 nucleotides read TGTGCCAGCAGTGCCTCCGGGACGCTTGGGGAGCAGTACTTC. Translating gives CASSASGTLGEQYF.

This clonotype has ten or more counts. The chain couples TRBV6-6 to TRBJ1-6, with a weak D call TRBD1 (5 bases). This CDR3 has 18 amino acids. The germline V and J ends were trimmed by 6 bases and 7 bases, with 25 bases remaining between them. Looked up from germline, CDR1 is MNHNY and CDR2 is SVGAGI (reference sequence). The chain's CDR3 is CASRPNHRRGYPNSPLHF. The CDR3 DNA is TGTGCCAGCAGACCAAACCACAGGCGCGGCTACCCCAATTCACCCCTCCACTTT.

This clonotype was recorded at least ten times. The J gene is TRBJ1-5, the V gene TRBV6-2 or TRBV6-3, with no clear D. CDR3 size: 14 residues. Germline V gene sequence: CDR1 MNHEY, CDR2 SVGEGT. V was shortened by 2 bases and J by 3 bases, with 8 bases between the two germline ends. DNA for the CDR3: TGTGCCAGCAGTTACCTGGCAGACAATCAGCCCCAGCATTTT. Its translation: CASSYLADNQPQHF.

This clonotype came up many times. This CDR3 is CASSITSGGYTDTQYF. The CDR3 DNA reads TGCGCCAGCAGCATTACTAGCGGGGGGTACACAGATACGCAGTATTTT. The V call is TRBV5-1, the J call TRBJ2-3; 12 bases agree with TRBD2. The CDR3 is 16 amino acids. Trimming took 4 bases from V and 2 from J; bases not matched to a gene: 5. Germline-derived CDR1 and CDR2 are SGHRS and YFSETQ.

This rearrangement joins TRBV4-2 to TRBJ2-1; 7 bases fit TRBD1. V dropped 0 bases and J dropped 2; count of bases not matched to a gene: 1. This CDR3 is 15 amino acids long. Germline assignment: CDR1 LGHNA and CDR2 YNFKEQ. Here the CDR3 DNA reads TGTGCCAGCAGCCAAGAAGGGACAGCCTACAATGAGCAGTTCTTC. Residues: CASSQEGTAYNEQFF.

This clonotype showed up many times. This sequence joins TRBV29-1 and TRBJ2-1, with 12 positions matching TRBD2. The germline gives CDR1 SQVTM, CDR2 ANQGSEA. The ends lost 0 bases at V and 12 bases at J; junction bases unmatched: 6. The CDR3 runs to 14 residues. The CDR3 nucleotides are TGCAGCGTTGAAGATCTAGCGGGGGGGCCGGGGCAGTTCTTC. Translation: CSVEDLAGGPGQFF.

The chain joins TRBV5-1 to TRBJ2-2; tentative D call: TRBD2 (6 bases). V lost 0 bases and J lost 5, with 20 bases in between. CDR1 SGHRS and CDR2 YFSETQ come from the germline V gene. The CDR3 totals 18 residues. The CDR3 loop reads CASSLAGGAARSTGELFF. DNA of the CDR3: TGCGCCAGCAGCTTGGCCGGGGGAGCAGCTCGGTCTACCGGGGAGCTGTTTTTT.

The table lists this clonotype with a few counts. The chain employs TRBV4-2 and TRBJ1-6; D may be TRBD1 (5 bases). CDR1 LGHNA and CDR2 YNFKEQ come from the germline V gene. V lost 1 base and J lost 9, with 10 bases in between. The CDR3 covers 14 residues. The CDR3 DNA reads as TGTGCCAGCAGCCAAGGGGGAGGGGTTTCACCCCTCCACTTT. It yields the protein CASSQGGGVSPLHF.

This clonotype has at least ten counts. The chain's CDR3 is CSAWTPGYTF. The CDR3 DNA is TGCAGTGCTTGGACCCCGGGCTACACCTTC. The genes are TRBV20-1 and TRBJ1-2; no definite D call. Trimming took off 5 bases at V and 8 bases at J, with 9 bases between the two ends. The CDR3 has 10 residues. Per the germline V gene, CDR1 is DFQATT and CDR2 is SNEGSKA (reference sequence).

In its sample, this clonotype was seen many times. This sequence joins TRBV19 and TRBJ1-2, with a possible D match to TRBD1 (5 bases). The CDR3 extends over 13 amino acids. V lost 8 bases and J lost 5, with 15 bases in between. Germline-derived CDR1 and CDR2 are LNHDA and SQIVND (reference sequence). This CDR3 reads CASGGMPQYGYTF. The CDR3 region has the DNA TGTGCCAGTGGGGGAATGCCGCAGTATGGCTACACCTTC.

This clonotype has ten or more counts. The chain combines TRBV7-9 with TRBJ2-5; D call uncertain. CDR3 size: 14 residues. Germline assignment: CDR1 SEHNR and CDR2 FQNEAQ (reference sequence). Deletions cut 1 base from V and 2 bases from J, with 8 bases between. For the CDR3, the DNA is TGTGCCAGCAGCTTAGTACGGATTCAAGAGACCCAGTACTTC. Translation gives CASSLVRIQETQYF.

This clonotype has a count of ten or more. J is TRBJ2-5 and V is TRBV11-2; TRBD1 is a possible D gene (6 bases). The V end lost 0 bases, the J end lost 6 bases, and 14 bases lay between the germline ends. This CDR3 region has 15 residues. Germline CDR1 is SGHAT and CDR2 is FQNNGV. CDR3 nucleotide sequence: TGTGCCAGCAGCTTAGATCGGGGACACAGGAAGACCCAGTACTTC. This sequence encodes CASSLDRGHRKTQYF.

This clonotype occurred many times. This chain connects TRBV5-8 to TRBJ2-3, with TRBD1 identical over 11 bases. Germline values: CDR1 SGHTS, CDR2 YDEGEE. The CDR3 runs 15 residues. With V trimmed by 6 bases and J by 3 bases, 6 bases remained unmatched. CDR3 bases: TGTGCCAGCATCAAGGACAGGGGGCGTACAGATACGCAGTATTTT. Residues: CASIKDRGRTDTQYF. The full variable domain, rest sourced from reference TRBV5-8 and TRBJ2-3, is EAGVTQSPTHLIKTRGQQATLRCSPISGHTSVYWYQQALGLGLQFLLWYDEGEERNRGNFPPRFSGRQFPNYSSELNVNALELEDSALYLCASIKDRGRTDTQYFGPGTRLTVL.

This clonotype has ten or more counts. The chain carries TRBV12-3 or TRBV12-4 and TRBJ2-3; no clear D gene. There are 12 residues in the CDR3. V was trimmed by 1 base and J by 7 bases, leaving 6 bases between them. The CDR3 spells CASSLGQNTQYF. The CDR3 bases are TGTGCCAGCAGTTTAGGTCAAAATACGCAGTATTTT.

This clonotype was seen at least ten times. The rearrangement uses TRBV10-3 and TRBJ2-2; a possible D gene is TRBD1 (5 bases). In germline, CDR1 is ENHRY, CDR2 SYGVKD. V was pared by 5 bases and J by 5 bases, with 9 bases between. The CDR3 runs 13 residues. In nucleotides, the CDR3 is TGTGCCATCAGTAGACAGTCGACCGGGGAGCTGTTTTTT. Residues: CAISRQSTGELFF.